This T cell receptor beta chain was found in a study of T-cell reconstitution after alpha-beta-depleted transplantation in children. Findings and caveats of the study: Diversity of TCRbeta at day 60 was high in some patients, arising from surviving recipient T cells and thymic progenitors. Among T cells one year after transplant, newly produced cells accounted for most counts and diversity. Several hundred expanded graft clones reportedly were the source of alpha-beta T cells about two months after transplant.

TCRbeta library construction was performed incorporating unique molecular identifiers. In TCRdb, the PCR reads were re-called with MiXCR into one record per CDR3 protein. The repertoire holds fewer than 500,000 distinct CDR3 sequences, approximately 42% seen once, with approximately 30% in the top ten. Trimming at V came to 2 bases and at J to 6 bases, leaving 8 bases not matched to a gene. Looked up from germline, CDR1 is SGHAT and CDR2 is FQNNGV. The CDR3 is 15 residues long. Comments on this clonotype: Its antigen remains unidentified.

The sequencing here drew on PBMCs, taken before TCRalphabeta/CD19-depleted stem cell transplant. The clonotype comes from a girl under 10 years old with aplastic anemia, due to receive a stem cell transplant. The chain links TRBV11-2 to TRBJ1-1; the match to TRBD1 covers 8 bases. CDR3 DNA: TGTGCCAGCAGCTTAACCCAGGGGGCTTTAGCTGAAGCTTTCTTT. Its protein is CASSLTQGALAEAFF.